The 6 T cell receptor beta chains listed next were all sequenced from one sample in a study of cytomegalovirus exposure and HLA in healthy donors. The primer mix had 60 Vbeta and 13 Jbeta primers. The repertoire was sequenced with immunoSEQ multiplex PCR; TCRdb's copy has only in-frame clones and lacks some. Among around 140,000 clones listed, around 9% were seen once. What was sequenced was PBMCs. The receptors here all came from a woman between 35 and 50 years old in good health and CMV-seropositive.

The chain joins TRBV6-6 to TRBJ1-6, with 7 positions matching TRBD1. The germline V gene encodes CDR1 MNHNY and CDR2 SVGAGI (reference sequence). The CDR3 runs 14 residues. The V gene end was trimmed by 5 bases and the J gene end by 10 bases; junction bases not matched to a gene: 8. The CDR3 DNA reads as TGTGCCAGCAGTAAGGGACAGACGGGATCACCCCTCCACTTT. Its protein product is CASSKGQTGSPLHF.

The rearrangement joins TRBV7-2 to TRBJ1-1; TRBD1 matches 8 bases. Germline V gene data show CDR1 as SGHTA and CDR2 as FQGNSA. Trimming removed 3 bases from V and 4 bases from J; junction bases left unmatched: 7. The CDR3 runs 15 residues. CDR3 protein: CASSLMQGAGTEAFF. The CDR3 DNA reads TGTGCCAGCAGCTTGATGCAGGGGGCGGGCACTGAAGCTTTCTTT.

The chain has TRBV7-9 and TRBJ2-4; the D gene is possibly TRBD1 (6 bases). Germline CDR1 reads SEHNR; CDR2 reads FQNEAQ (reference sequence). The CDR3 loop spans 15 amino acids. Trimming took off 5 bases at V and 1 base at J, with 12 bases between the two ends. CDR3 DNA: TGTGCCAGCAGCCCAGCCCAGGGGGCCAAAAACATTCAGTACTTC. Its protein product is CASSPAQGAKNIQYF.

The chain combines TRBV6-6 with TRBJ2-2, with unresolved D. V was clipped by 0 bases and J by 1 base, with 9 bases between them. Germline V gives CDR1 MNHNY, CDR2 SVGAGI (reference sequence). The CDR3 has 16 amino acids. The CDR3 here is CASSYSAPQNTGELFF. Here the CDR3 DNA reads TGTGCCAGCAGTTACTCAGCTCCGCAGAACACCGGGGAGCTGTTTTTT.

In this sample, this clone turned up a few times. Within the sample, other DNA sequences also encode this same CDR3. The rearrangement joins TRBV27 to TRBJ2-1, with TRBD2 as a possible D gene (6 bases). V was pared by 7 bases and J by 8 bases, with 15 bases between. The CDR3 runs to 13 residues. The V gene's germline CDR1 is MNHEY and CDR2 SMNVEV (reference sequence). This CDR3 reads CASKDGRIDEQFF. CDR3 bases: TGTGCCAGCAAGGACGGGAGAATTGATGAGCAGTTCTTC.

In its sample, this clone was seen a few times. The J gene is TRBJ2-2, the V gene TRBV4-1; D perhaps matches TRBD1 (6 bases). Trimming removed 0 bases at V and 6 bases at J, with 17 bases between. This CDR3 spans 17 amino acids. Germline lookup yields CDR1 MGHRA and CDR2 YSYEKL. Here the CDR3 reads CASSQEGLAGASGELFF. The CDR3 DNA reads TGCGCCAGCAGCCAAGAGGGTTTGGCAGGGGCTTCCGGGGAGCTGTTTTTT.